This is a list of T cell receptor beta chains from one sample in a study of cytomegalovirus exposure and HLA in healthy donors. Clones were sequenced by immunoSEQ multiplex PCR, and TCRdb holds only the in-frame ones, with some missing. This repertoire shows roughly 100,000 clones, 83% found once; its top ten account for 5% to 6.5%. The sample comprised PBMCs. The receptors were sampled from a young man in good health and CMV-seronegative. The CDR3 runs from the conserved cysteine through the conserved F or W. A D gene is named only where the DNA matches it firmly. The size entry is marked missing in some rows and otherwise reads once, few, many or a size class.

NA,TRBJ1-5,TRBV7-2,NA,CASSLQEGQPQHF,TGTGCCAGCAGCTTACAGGAGGGTCAGCCCCAGCATTTT
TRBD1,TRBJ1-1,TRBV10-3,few,CAIRGQENTEAFF,TGTGCCATCAGAGGACAGGAGAACACTGAAGCTTTCTTT
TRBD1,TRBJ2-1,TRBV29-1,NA,CSVGGTGGGNEQFF,TGCAGCGTTGGGGGGACAGGGGGCGGGAATGAGCAGTTCTTC
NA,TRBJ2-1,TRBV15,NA,CATSRVTSSLGNEQFF,TGTGCCACCAGCAGAGTGACTAGTTCATTGGGGAATGAGCAGTTCTTC
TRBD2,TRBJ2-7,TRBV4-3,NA,CASSQDLTGGLYYEQYF,TGCGCCAGCAGCCAAGATCTGACGGGAGGACTTTACTACGAGCAGTACTTC
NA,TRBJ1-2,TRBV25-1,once,CASSESGDFYGYTF,TGTGCCAGCAGTGAATCTGGGGACTTCTATGGCTACACCTTC
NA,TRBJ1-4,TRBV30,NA,CAWTPREGEKLFF,TGTGCCTGGACGCCCCGTGAGGGTGAAAAACTGTTTTTT
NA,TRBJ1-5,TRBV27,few,CASSLEGGNQPQHF,TGTGCCAGCAGCCTCGAGGGGGGCAATCAGCCCCAGCATTTT
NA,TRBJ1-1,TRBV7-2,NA,CASSLAGGDVSTEAFF,TGTGCCAGCAGCTTAGCTGGGGGGGACGTGTCCACTGAAGCTTTCTTT
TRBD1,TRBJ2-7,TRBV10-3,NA,CAISESDRGYEQYF,TGTGCCATCAGTGAGTCGGACAGGGGGTACGAGCAGTACTTC
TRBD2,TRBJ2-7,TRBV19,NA,CASSPLAGNYEQYF,TGTGCCAGTAGTCCGTTAGCGGGTAACTACGAGCAGTACTTC
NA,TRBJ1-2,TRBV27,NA,CASSLGARTVHGYTF,TGTGCCAGCAGTTTAGGGGCTAGAACAGTCCATGGCTACACCTTC
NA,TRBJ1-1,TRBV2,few,CAITRTDPNTEAFF,TGTGCCATTACCAGGACAGACCCGAACACTGAAGCTTTCTTT
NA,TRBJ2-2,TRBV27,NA,CASSYQVNTGELFF,TGTGCCAGCAGTTACCAGGTGAACACCGGGGAGCTGTTTTTT
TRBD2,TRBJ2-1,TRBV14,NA,CASSQDVGAGGYEQFF,TGTGCCAGCAGCCAAGATGTGGGAGCGGGAGGGTATGAGCAGTTCTTC
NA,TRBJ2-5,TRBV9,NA,CASSTRDLETQYF,TGTGCCAGCAGCACCCGGGACTTAGAGACCCAGTACTTC
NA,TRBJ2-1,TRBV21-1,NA,CASSKEYEIREIIYNEQFF,TGTGCCAGCAGCAAAGAGTATGAGATAAGGGAGATTATCTACAATGAGCAGTTCTTC
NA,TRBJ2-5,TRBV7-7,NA,CASGTGKRETQYF,TGTGCTAGCGGGACAGGGAAGCGAGAGACCCAGTACTTC
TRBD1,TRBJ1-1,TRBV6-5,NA,CASSLQGVNTEAFF,TGTGCCAGCAGCCTCCAGGGGGTGAACACTGAAGCTTTCTTT
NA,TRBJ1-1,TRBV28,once,CASTYSSQTAFF,TGTGCCAGCACCTATAGTAGTCAAACAGCTTTCTTT
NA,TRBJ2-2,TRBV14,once,CASSQAMIPNTGELFF,TGTGCCAGCAGCCAGGCAATGATCCCGAACACCGGGGAGCTGTTTTTT
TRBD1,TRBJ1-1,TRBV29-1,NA,CSVPRQGDTEAFF,TGCAGCGTCCCTCGACAGGGCGACACTGAAGCTTTCTTT
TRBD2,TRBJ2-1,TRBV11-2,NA,CASRWTSGKNEQFF,TGTGCCAGCAGATGGACTAGCGGGAAAAATGAGCAGTTCTTC
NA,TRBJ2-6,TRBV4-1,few,CASSQETGRGANVLTF,TGCGCCAGCAGCCAAGAGACAGGGAGGGGGGCCAACGTCCTGACTTTC
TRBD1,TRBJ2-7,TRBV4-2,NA,CASSQVGQGVYEQYF,TGTGCCAGCAGCCAGGTGGGACAGGGGGTCTACGAGCAGTACTTC
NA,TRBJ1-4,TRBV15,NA,CATSLTGTRSEKLFF,TGTGCCACCAGCCTTACCGGGACAAGAAGCGAAAAACTGTTTTTT
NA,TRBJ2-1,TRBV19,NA,CASSIVGRAGKYNEQFF,TGTGCCAGTAGTATAGTGGGCCGGGCAGGGAAGTACAATGAGCAGTTCTTC
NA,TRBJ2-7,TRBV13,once,CASSLGGLGEQYF,TGTGCCAGCAGCTTGGGGGGGCTCGGCGAGCAGTACTTC
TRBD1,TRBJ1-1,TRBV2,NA,CASSLHRGPEAFF,TGTGCCAGCAGTCTACACAGGGGCCCTGAAGCTTTCTTT
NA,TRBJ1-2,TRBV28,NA,CASSLIGHFPANYGYTF,TGTGCCAGCAGTTTAATTGGCCATTTTCCAGCTAACTATGGCTACACCTTC
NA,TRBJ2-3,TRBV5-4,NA,CASSLAAGSPTQYF,TGTGCCAGCAGCTTGGCCGCAGGTTCTCCTACGCAGTATTTT
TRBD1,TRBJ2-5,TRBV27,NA,CASSFIGQGKGETQYF,TGTGCCAGCAGTTTTATAGGACAGGGGAAGGGGGAGACCCAGTACTTC
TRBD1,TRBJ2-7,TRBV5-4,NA,CATQPRSTGDEQYF,TGTGCCACTCAACCCCGCTCGACAGGGGACGAGCAGTACTTC
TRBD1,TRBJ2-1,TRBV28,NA,CASRGRDSAGGSYNEQFF,TGTGCCAGCAGGGGACGGGACAGCGCTGGCGGCTCCTACAATGAGCAGTTCTTC
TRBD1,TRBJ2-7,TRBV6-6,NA,CASTLTGDEQYF,TGTGCCAGCACCTTAACAGGGGATGAGCAGTACTTC
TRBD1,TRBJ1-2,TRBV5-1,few,CASMTGSVAGDYGYTF,TGCGCCAGCATGACAGGGAGCGTCGCCGGGGACTATGGCTACACCTTC
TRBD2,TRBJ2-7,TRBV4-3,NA,CASSQESRGTSGTYEQYF,TGCGCCAGCAGCCAAGAAAGCCGCGGGACTAGCGGGACCTACGAGCAGTACTTC
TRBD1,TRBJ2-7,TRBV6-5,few,CASTQTGQYEQYF,TGTGCCAGCACCCAGACAGGGCAATACGAGCAGTACTTC
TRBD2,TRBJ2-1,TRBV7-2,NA,CASSPPGLAGGPYNEQFF,TGTGCCAGCAGCCCTCCGGGACTAGCGGGAGGCCCGTACAATGAGCAGTTCTTC
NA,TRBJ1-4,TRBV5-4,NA,CASSLAMNEKLFF,TGTGCCAGCAGCTTAGCGATGAATGAAAAACTGTTTTTT
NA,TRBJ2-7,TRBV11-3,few,CASSHSRLYYEQYF,TGTGCCAGCAGCCACTCCCGACTTTACTACGAGCAGTACTTC
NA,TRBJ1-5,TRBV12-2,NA,CATTFGGQTFSNQPQHF,TGTGCAACCACCTTCGGTGGGCAGACCTTTAGCAATCAGCCCCAGCATTTT
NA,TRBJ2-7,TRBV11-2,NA,CASSRPGEEYF,TGTGCCAGCAGCCGTCCGGGGGAGGAGTACTTC
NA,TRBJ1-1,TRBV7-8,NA,CASSPDLGARGTEAFF,TGTGCCAGCAGCCCGGATTTAGGGGCGCGAGGCACTGAAGCTTTCTTT
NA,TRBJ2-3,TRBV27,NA,CASHPGTRDTQYF,TGTGCGAGCCACCCCGGGACTCGGGATACGCAGTATTTT
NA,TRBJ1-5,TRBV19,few,CASLSRGGQPQHF,TGTGCCAGCCTTTCCAGGGGCGGTCAGCCCCAGCATTTT
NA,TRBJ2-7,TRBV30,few,CAWRGFGSAYEQYF,TGTGCCTGGAGGGGCTTCGGCTCCGCCTACGAGCAGTACTTC
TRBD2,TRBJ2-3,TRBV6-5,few,CASRGLEVDTQYF,TGTGCCAGCAGGGGACTAGAAGTAGATACGCAGTATTTT
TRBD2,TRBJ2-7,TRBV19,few,CASSVTSGRVPYEQYF,TGTGCCAGTAGTGTGACTAGCGGGAGGGTTCCCTACGAGCAGTACTTC
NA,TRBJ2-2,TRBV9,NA,CASSVREQPAGELFF,TGTGCCAGCAGCGTACGGGAACAGCCGGCCGGGGAGCTGTTTTTT
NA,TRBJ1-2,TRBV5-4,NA,CASSLYQGSGYTF,TGTGCCAGCAGCTTGTACCAGGGGTCCGGCTACACCTTC
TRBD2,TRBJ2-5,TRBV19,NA,CASSLGGSSGETQYF,TGTGCCAGTAGTTTAGGCGGGAGTTCAGGCGAGACCCAGTACTTC
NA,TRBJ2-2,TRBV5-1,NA,CASNFSTGELFF,TGCGCCAGCAACTTCAGCACCGGGGAGCTGTTTTTT